Listed here are 19 T cell receptor beta chains from one sample, sequenced in a study of cytomegalovirus exposure and HLA in healthy donors. Amplification used 60 Vbeta primers and 13 Jbeta primers. Sequencing used immunoSEQ multiplex PCR; TCRdb keeps in-frame clones, though not all of them. In the table there are approximately 110,000 clones, around 77% of which are singletons. The source material was PBMCs. These receptors all stem from a woman aged 40 to 55 in good health and CMV-seropositive.

J is TRBJ1-1 and V is TRBV18; D uncertain. CDR1 and CDR2 from the germline V gene are KGHSH and LQKENI. CDR3 length: 14 residues. Trimming removed 3 bases at V and 7 bases at J, with 15 bases between. CDR3 sequence (DNA): TGTGCCAGCTCACCGGTGATTGAGAAGAATGAAGCTTTCTTT. Translated, it gives CASSPVIEKNEAFF.

The CDR3 spells CASSETGLEYQPQHF. The CDR3 nucleotides read TGTGCCAGCAGCGAGACAGGGTTGGAGTATCAGCCCCAGCATTTT. V gene TRBV6-6 combines with J gene TRBJ1-5, with 7 bases fitting TRBD1. The V gene's germline CDR1 is MNHNY and CDR2 SVGAGI (reference sequence). CDR3 size: 15 residues. Germline trimming cut 6 bases from V and 5 bases from J; bases unmatched to any gene: 10.

This chain joins TRBV28 and TRBJ1-1, with a weak D call TRBD1 (5 bases). Germline V gene sequence: CDR1 MDHEN, CDR2 SYDVKM. V was trimmed by 5 bases and J by 5 bases, leaving 18 bases between them. This CDR3 has 15 residues. In nucleotides, the CDR3 is TGTGCCAGCAGTACCACCGGGACTCCAAGGACTGAAGCTTTCTTT. This gives the protein CASSTTGTPRTEAFF.

This chain links TRBV2 with TRBJ2-7; 7 bases are shared with TRBD2. The CDR3 has 13 amino acids. Per germline, CDR1 SNHLY and CDR2 FYNNEI. The V segment lost 6 bases and the J segment 6 bases; nucleotides outside the gene matches: 8. The CDR3 is CASRVSSGSEQYF. The CDR3 DNA sequence: TGTGCCAGCAGGGTATCTAGCGGTAGCGAGCAGTACTTC.

This clone was counted many times. This chain joins TRBV5-1 and TRBJ1-2, with TRBD1 matching 10 bases. The CDR3 is 14 residues long. Germline trimming cut 3 bases from V and 4 bases from J; bases unmatched to any gene: 3. CDR1 SGHRS and CDR2 YFSETQ come from the germline V gene. CDR3 protein: CASSSGQGTYGYTF. The CDR3 DNA follows: TGCGCCAGCAGCTCGGGACAGGGGACCTATGGCTACACCTTC.

This chain links TRBV5-6 with TRBJ1-2; D is unclear. Germline assignment: CDR1 SGHDT and CDR2 YYEEEE. The CDR3 runs 14 residues. With 6 bases removed from V and 3 bases from J, the gap between germline ends came to 15 bases. The chain's CDR3 is CASTSSRFDYGYTF. The CDR3 coding sequence is TGTGCCAGCACCTCAAGTCGGTTTGACTATGGCTACACCTTC.

The chain employs TRBV19 and TRBJ1-2; a possible D gene is TRBD1 (6 bases). Germline lookup yields CDR1 LNHDA and CDR2 SQIVND (reference sequence). V dropped 5 bases and J dropped 3 bases, with 10 bases sitting between them. The CDR3 is made up of 13 amino acids. The DNA of the CDR3 is TGTGCCAGTAGTCACGGACAGCACTATGGCTACACCTTC. It codes for CASSHGQHYGYTF.

There are a few counts of this clone. This chain links TRBV28 with TRBJ2-4, with 12 bases matching TRBD1. The V gene's germline CDR1 is MDHEN and CDR2 SYDVKM. The CDR3 consists of 17 residues. Trimming at V came to 5 bases and at J to 6 bases, leaving 11 bases not matched to a gene. As DNA, the CDR3 is TGTGCCAGCAGTCCACCGGGGACAGGGGGCTTGGGAAACATTCAGTACTTC. Amino acids: CASSPPGTGGLGNIQYF.

The gene calls are TRBV27 and TRBJ2-7; the match to TRBD2 covers 7 bases. Looked up from germline, CDR1 is MNHEY and CDR2 is SMNVEV (reference sequence). The junction had 8 bases not matched to a gene; V was cut back by 7 bases and J by 5 bases. The CDR3 sequence is 13 residues long. CDR3 nucleotides: TGTGCCAGCAAACGGGAGGTTTCCAACGAGCAGTACTTC. It codes for CASKREVSNEQYF.

The sample holds one count of this clone. This rearrangement joins TRBV2 to TRBJ2-1; 7 bases agree with TRBD1. The germline gives CDR1 SNHLY, CDR2 FYNNEI. Germline trimming cut 5 bases from V and 6 bases from J; bases unmatched to any gene: 10. This CDR3 is 15 amino acids long. The CDR3, as DNA: TGTGCCAGCAGTCGCTCGACAGGGATCGCCAATGAGCAGTTCTTC. Protein product: CASSRSTGIANEQFF.

V usage is TRBV7-9 and J usage is TRBJ2-1; 8 bases are shared with TRBD2. V lost 0 bases and J lost 7; bases outside the gene matches: 5. The CDR3 is 15 residues long. Germline V gene sequence: CDR1 SEHNR, CDR2 FQNEAQ (reference sequence). In DNA form, the CDR3 reads TGTGCCAGCAGCTTAGCAGCGGGAGTAGGGAATGAGCAGTTCTTC. Its translation is CASSLAAGVGNEQFF.

This clone showed up just once. The chain employs TRBV27 and TRBJ2-3; no clear D. The CDR3 has 14 amino acids. V was pared by 2 bases and J by 1 base, with 7 bases between. The germline V gene has CDR1 MNHEY and CDR2 SMNVEV (reference sequence). The CDR3 DNA sequence: TGTGCCAGCAGTTTAGAACTGGGCACAGATACGCAGTATTTT. This codes for CASSLELGTDTQYF.

This chain uses TRBV7-9 with TRBJ2-5; 7 positions agree with TRBD1. Germline V gene lookup returns CDR1 SEHNR and CDR2 FQNEAQ (reference sequence). V trimming: 6 bases; J trimming: 5 bases; junction bases outside the gene matches: 6. There are 13 residues in the CDR3. The CDR3 spells CASSPQGRETQYF. As DNA, the CDR3 is TGTGCCAGCAGTCCACAGGGGCGGGAGACCCAGTACTTC.

This clone came up a few times. This rearrangement joins TRBV9 to TRBJ2-7, with a weak D call TRBD1 (6 bases). The ends were cut back, 3 bases at V and 6 bases at J, with 13 bases in the middle. Germline CDR1 SGDLS, CDR2 YYNGEE. CDR3 length: 13 residues. The DNA for the CDR3 is TGTGCCAGCAGCGAAGACAGGATAGGCGAGCAGTACTTC. Residues: CASSEDRIGEQYF.

This chain joins TRBV29-1 and TRBJ2-1; no firm D call. V was trimmed by 6 bases and J by 9 bases, leaving 15 bases between them. The germline V gene encodes CDR1 SQVTM and CDR2 ANQGSEA. The CDR3 is 12 amino acids. The CDR3 bases are TGCAGCGTCCCCCTGTCTGGCCGTGAGCAGTTCTTC. Amino acid sequence: CSVPLSGREQFF.

The V and J genes are TRBV5-4 and TRBJ2-3; D possibly corresponds to TRBD2 (6 bases). The V end was cut by 0 bases, the J end by 5 bases, with 16 bases between. This CDR3 is 16 amino acids long. Germline values: CDR1 SGHNT, CDR2 YYREEE (reference sequence). DNA of the CDR3: TGTGCCAGCAGCTTGGTCGCAGCGGGTGAGGTAGATACGCAGTATTTT. Amino acids: CASSLVAAGEVDTQYF. The full variable domain, with the rest looked up from reference TRBV5-4 and TRBJ2-3, is ETGVTQSPTHLIKTRGQQVTLRCSSQSGHNTVSWYQQALGQGPQFIFQYYREEENGRGNFPPRFSGLQFPNYSSELNVNALELDDSALYLCASSLVAAGEVDTQYFGPGTRLTVL.

V gene TRBV5-1 combines with J gene TRBJ2-3; TRBD1 matches 9 bases. J gave up 8 bases and V 4 bases, and 11 bases lay outside the gene matches. Germline V gives CDR1 SGHRS, CDR2 YFSETQ. CDR3 size: 15 residues. The CDR3 region has the DNA TGCGCCAGCAGCATAAGGACAGGGGAGGGGAGTACGCAGTATTTT. Protein sequence: CASSIRTGEGSTQYF.

The chain combines TRBV4-1 with TRBJ2-1; TRBD2 matches at 14 bases. CDR1 is MGHRA, CDR2 YSYEKL, per germline. The CDR3 has 16 amino acids. V was pared by 2 bases and J by 10 bases, with 7 bases of the junction left unmatched. CDR3 DNA: TGCGCCAGCAGCCAACTACCGGGACTAGCGGGAGACGAGCAGTTCTTC. Translation: CASSQLPGLAGDEQFF.

This chain joins TRBV5-6 and TRBJ2-3; TRBD1 agrees at 8 bases. The ends lost 2 bases at V and 4 bases at J; junction bases unmatched: 3. Germline values: CDR1 SGHDT, CDR2 YYEEEE. The length of the CDR3 is 14 residues. Here the CDR3 reads CASSFQGAPDTQYF. In nucleotides, the CDR3 is TGTGCCAGCAGCTTCCAGGGGGCGCCAGATACGCAGTATTTT.